A single TCR beta chain is shown here with its context. Its antigen remains unidentified. The data originate from a study of OX40 agonist ivuxolimab in advanced cancers. Across the whole study: Among those enrolled, mean age was roughly 55 years (range roughly 20 to 80) and about 81% were male. Whole-study results and caveats: Fewer expanded clones were found on average in CD4+ than in CD8+ T cells. Still undetermined is the antigen specificity of the expanded peripheral T cells.

Method: immunoSEQ multiplex PCR; TCRdb's copy keeps in-frame clones and lacks some. The repertoire holds tens of thousands of clones, with 85% to 95% as singletons. Unmatched junction bases numbered 10, after V lost 6 bases and J lost 4 bases. This CDR3 spans 15 amino acids. Germline V gene lookup returns CDR1 SQVTM and CDR2 ANQGSEA. The rearrangement links TRBV29-1 to TRBJ2-3; 10 bases map to TRBD2. The starting material was CD4+ or CD8+ T cells sorted from blood, obtained in a trial of the OX40 agonist ivuxolimab. The sequence was obtained from an adult with an advanced solid tumor such as melanoma, head and neck, liver or kidney cancer. The CDR3 bases are TGCAGCGTGGGACCTAGCGGGAGTTCGGCAGATACGCAGTATTTT. Translation: CSVGPSGSSADTQYF.